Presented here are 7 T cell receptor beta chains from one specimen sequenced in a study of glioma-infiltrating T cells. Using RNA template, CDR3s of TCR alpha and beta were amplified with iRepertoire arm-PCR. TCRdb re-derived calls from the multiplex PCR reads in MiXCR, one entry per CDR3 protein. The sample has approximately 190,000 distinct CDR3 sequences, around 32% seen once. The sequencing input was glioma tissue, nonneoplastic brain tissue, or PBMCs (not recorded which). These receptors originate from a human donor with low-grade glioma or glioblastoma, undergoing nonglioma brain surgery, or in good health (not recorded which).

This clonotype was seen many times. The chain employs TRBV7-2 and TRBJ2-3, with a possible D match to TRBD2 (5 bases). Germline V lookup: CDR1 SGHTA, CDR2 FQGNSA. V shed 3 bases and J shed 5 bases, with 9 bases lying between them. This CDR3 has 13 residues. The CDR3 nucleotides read TGTGCCAGCAGCTTGGGCCGGGGAGATACGCAGTATTTT. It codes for CASSLGRGDTQYF.

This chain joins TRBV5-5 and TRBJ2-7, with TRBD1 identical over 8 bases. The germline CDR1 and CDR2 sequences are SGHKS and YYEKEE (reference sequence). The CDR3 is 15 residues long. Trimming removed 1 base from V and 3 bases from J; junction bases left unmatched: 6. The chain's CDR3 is CASSLNGQGLYEQYF. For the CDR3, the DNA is TGTGCCAGCAGCTTGAATGGACAGGGTCTCTACGAGCAGTACTTC.

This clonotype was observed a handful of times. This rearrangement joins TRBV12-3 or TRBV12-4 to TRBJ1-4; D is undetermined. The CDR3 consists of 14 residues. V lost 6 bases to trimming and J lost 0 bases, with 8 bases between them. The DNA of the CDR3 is TGTGCCAGCAGAGGGATTGCAACTAATGAAAAACTGTTTTTT. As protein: CASRGIATNEKLFF.

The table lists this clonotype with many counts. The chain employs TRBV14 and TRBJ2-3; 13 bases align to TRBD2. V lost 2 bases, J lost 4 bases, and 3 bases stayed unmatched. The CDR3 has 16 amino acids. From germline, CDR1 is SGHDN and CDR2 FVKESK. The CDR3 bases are TGTGCCAGCAGCCAACGACTAGCGGGAGGCGCAGATACGCAGTATTTT. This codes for CASSQRLAGGADTQYF.

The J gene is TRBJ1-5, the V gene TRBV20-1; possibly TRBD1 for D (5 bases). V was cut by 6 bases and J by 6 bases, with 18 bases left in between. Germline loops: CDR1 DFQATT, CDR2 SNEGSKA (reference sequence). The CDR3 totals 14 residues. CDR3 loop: CSASSFQGAQPQHF. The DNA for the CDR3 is TGCAGTGCCAGCAGTTTCCAGGGTGCTCAGCCCCAGCATTTT.

The CDR3 DNA reads as TGCGCCAGCAGCCAAGATCGGATAGAAGCGGCCGAGGTAAATGAGCAGTTCTTC. Protein: CASSQDRIEAAEVNEQFF. V is TRBV4-1 and J is TRBJ2-1; a possible D gene is TRBD2 (5 bases). The CDR3 is made up of 18 amino acids. The germline V and J ends were trimmed by 0 bases and 7 bases, with 22 bases remaining between them. Germline V gene lookup returns CDR1 MGHRA and CDR2 YSYEKL.

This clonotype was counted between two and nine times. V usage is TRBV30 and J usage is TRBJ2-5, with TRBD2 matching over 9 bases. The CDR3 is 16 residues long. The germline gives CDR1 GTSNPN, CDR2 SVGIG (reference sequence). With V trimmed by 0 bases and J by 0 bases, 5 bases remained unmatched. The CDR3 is CAWSVRLAGYQETQYF. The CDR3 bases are TGTGCCTGGAGTGTACGGCTAGCGGGGTACCAAGAGACCCAGTACTTC.